Reported below is one TCR beta chain. The CDR3 runs to 13 residues. The germline V gene encodes CDR1 SGHRS and CDR2 YFSETQ. V shed 2 bases and J shed 4 bases, with 9 bases lying between them. TCRdb keeps only in-frame clones here, not all; method: immunoSEQ multiplex PCR. The table includes roughly 200,000 clones, 85% to 90% detected once. The data are from a study of blood T cell repertoires in COVID-19. At the level of the study: Spain, Italy and the United States supplied samples that represented acute and convalescent COVID-19. T cells, B-cell-depleted T cells, or PBMCs supplied cDNA or gDNA.

The clonotype was recovered from a man aged 50 or older with acute or convalescent COVID-19. Sequencing was carried out using peripheral blood. The chain recombines TRBV5-1 with TRBJ1-2; no clear D. The CDR3 DNA reads TGCGCCAGCAGCTTTGAGGGCCCCTATGGCTACACCTTC. Translated: CASSFEGPYGYTF. The full variable domain, its missing parts supplied by reference TRBV5-1 and TRBJ1-2, is KAGVTQTPRYLIKTRGQQVTLSCSPISGHRSVSWYQQTPGQGLQFLFEYFSETQRNKGNFPGRFSGRQFSNSRSEMNVSTLELGDSALYLCASSFEGPYGYTFGSGTRLTVV.